This is a list of T cell receptor beta chains from one sample in a study of blood T cells in healthy people across ages. Via MiXCR, TCRdb re-called the 5' RACE reads, giving one row per CDR3 protein. The sample gives about 1.4 million distinct CDR3 sequences, 55% to 75% of which show up once; about 6.3% is in the top ten. Sequenced sample: blood. These receptors originate from a man aged 18 to 29 in good health. Both conserved end residues are part of each CDR3. D genes are given only for firm matches. Rows give clone size only sometimes, using once, few, many, or a class for an expanded clone.

TRBD2,TRBJ2-3,few,TRBV24-1,TGTGCCACCAGTGATACTAGCGGGAGTGCAGATACGCAGTATTTT,CATSDTSGSADTQYF
-,TRBJ1-2,-,TRBV6-5,TGTGCCAGCAGTCCCCCTTTTGGAGGGAACTATGGCTACACCTTC,CASSPPFGGNYGYTF
-,TRBJ1-2,-,TRBV4-1,TGCGCCAGCAGCCAAGGATCGGCAGTCGACTATGGCTACACCTTC,CASSQGSAVDYGYTF
-,TRBJ1-5,few,TRBV15,TGTGCCACCAGCCTCCCGGCAAGGCCCCAGCATTTT,CATSLPARPQHF
-,TRBJ2-5,few,TRBV5-5,TGTGCCAGCAGCTTGCTCCGCAGGGGCGAAGAGACCCAGTACTTC,CASSLLRRGEETQYF
TRBD1,TRBJ2-1,-,TRBV9,TGTGCCAGCAACGTGGTAGGGGGCAGGTATGAGCAGTTCTTC,CASNVVGGRYEQFF
TRBD1,TRBJ1-2,-,TRBV20-1,TGCAGTGCTAGTCCGGGACAGGGTGCTTCCTATGGCTACACCTTC,CSASPGQGASYGYTF
-,TRBJ2-1,-,TRBV12-3/TRBV12-4,TGTGCCAGCAGTTTAGATCGCGAACTACCTTCCCACAATGAGCAGTTCTTC,CASSLDRELPSHNEQFF
-,TRBJ2-5,-,TRBV11-2,TGTGCCACCGGGAGGGGGCCCCAAGAGACCCAGTACTTC,CATGRGPQETQYF
-,TRBJ2-3,few,TRBV6-2/TRBV6-3,TGTGCCAGCAGTTACTCGATCGGCACGGCAAGCACAGATACGCAGTATTTT,CASSYSIGTASTDTQYF
TRBD1,TRBJ1-2,-,TRBV7-9,TGTGCCAGCAGCTCTCATGGACAGGGTATCGATGGCTACATCTTC,CASSSHGQGIDGYIF
-,TRBJ2-1,few,TRBV11-2,TGTGCCAGCAGCCGGCTCCGGGTTGCGTGGGATGAGCAGTTCTTC,CASSRLRVAWDEQFF
-,TRBJ2-5,-,TRBV5-1,TGCGCCAGCAGCTTGGCCCCGGGCAGGGTAGAGACCCAGTACTTC,CASSLAPGRVETQYF
-,TRBJ2-7,-,TRBV28,TGTGCCAGCAGTCTGAGGGGCAGGGCCAACGAGCAGTACTTC,CASSLRGRANEQYF
TRBD1,TRBJ2-4,few,TRBV12-3/TRBV12-4,TGTGCCAGCAGACAAGGACAGGGTGGGGACATTCAGTACTTC,CASRQGQGGDIQYF
-,TRBJ2-5,few,TRBV6-1,TGTGCCAGCAGTGAAATGGGAGGAACCCAGTACTTC,CASSEMGGTQYF
-,TRBJ2-1,few,TRBV29-1,TGCAGCGTTGACGGGAGCTCCTACAATGAGCAGTTCTTC,CSVDGSSYNEQFF
-,TRBJ1-2,-,TRBV2,TGTGCCAGCAGCTACAGGGTCGCCTATGGCTACACCTTC,CASSYRVAYGYTF
-,TRBJ1-6,once,TRBV2,TGTGCCAGCAGTGATGGGGGACCCTTAATGAATTCACCCCTCCACTTT,CASSDGGPLMNSPLHF
TRBD2,TRBJ2-5,once,TRBV20-1,TGCAGTGCTACCCCCGGACTAGCGAGGGAGACCCAGTACTTC,CSATPGLARETQYF
-,TRBJ2-7,-,TRBV20-1,TGCAGTGCTCTAAGGACCTCTGCCTACGAGCAGTACTTC,CSALRTSAYEQYF
-,TRBJ2-3,-,TRBV6-5,TGTGCCAGCAGTTACACGGGAGTCTCGGATACGCAGTATTTT,CASSYTGVSDTQYF
TRBD1,TRBJ2-4,-,TRBV5-1,TGCGCCAGCGAACGATCCCTCGGACAGGGCGGAGGCATTCAGTACTTC,CASERSLGQGGGIQYF
TRBD1,TRBJ1-1,few,TRBV7-2,TGTGCCAGCAGCCGGGACAGGGGGAAAGCTTTCTTT,CASSRDRGKAFF
-,TRBJ2-3,few,TRBV4-2,TGTGCCAGCAGCCAAGAAGGCCAGGGGGGAACGGATACGCAGTATTTT,CASSQEGQGGTDTQYF
TRBD2,TRBJ2-7,-,TRBV25-1,TGTGCCAGCAGTGGGGGTGGGGAGGGCCTCCACGAGCAGTACTTC,CASSGGGEGLHEQYF
TRBD2,TRBJ2-7,-,TRBV7-2,TGTGCCAGCAGCCCGCTTAGCGGGAGCTCCTACGAGCAGTACTTC,CASSPLSGSSYEQYF
TRBD1,TRBJ1-4,few,TRBV13,TGTGCCAGCAGCGTTTATACAGGGGCCCTCAGGGAAAAACTGTTTTTT,CASSVYTGALREKLFF
TRBD2,TRBJ2-3,few,TRBV20-1,TGCAGTGCTAAGATCGGCGGGGGGGCCACAGATACGCAGTATTTT,CSAKIGGGATDTQYF
TRBD1,TRBJ1-1,-,TRBV28,TGTGCCAGCAGTTTATTGGGACAGCACCAAGCTTTCTTT,CASSLLGQHQAFF
-,TRBJ1-1,-,TRBV29-1,TGCAGCGTTGCGCCTGACAGGACCCTCCCCAGTTTTAACACTGAAGCTTTCTTT,CSVAPDRTLPSFNTEAFF
TRBD1,TRBJ1-2,once,TRBV3-1,TGTGCCAGCAGCCAAGATCAGGACAGGGTCTATGGCTACACCTTC,CASSQDQDRVYGYTF
-,TRBJ2-1,-,TRBV27,TGTGCCAGCACGGCCCAACGGGCGGAAGGATACAATGAGCAGTTCTTC,CASTAQRAEGYNEQFF
-,TRBJ1-5,few,TRBV20-1,TGCAGTGCTAGTTCTGGGAGGGGGGGTCAGCCCCAGCATTTT,CSASSGRGGQPQHF
-,TRBJ1-1,-,TRBV29-1,TGCAGCGTTGAGGCCCCACGAGACAGCACTGAAGCTTTCTTT,CSVEAPRDSTEAFF
-,TRBJ2-7,-,TRBV5-1,TGCGCCAGCAGCTCGTCTAGCGCTCCCTACGAGCAGTACTTC,CASSSSSAPYEQYF
-,TRBJ1-2,-,TRBV6-2/TRBV6-3,TGTGCCAGCAGTTACGGGCCAACCGCGCATGGCTACACCTTC,CASSYGPTAHGYTF
-,TRBJ1-1,few,TRBV5-1,TGCGCCAGCAGCCTTTCGGTCGACACTGAAGCTTTCTTT,CASSLSVDTEAFF
-,TRBJ2-7,-,TRBV28,TGTGCCAGCGGTAAGGAGTCCTACAATGAGCAGTACTTC,CASGKESYNEQYF
-,TRBJ2-1,-,TRBV2,TGTGCCAGCAGTGTGATACAGGGAGTCTACAATGAGCAGTTCTTC,CASSVIQGVYNEQFF
TRBD2,TRBJ2-1,few,TRBV7-9,TGTGCCAGCGGGGTAGCGGGCTACAATGAGCAGTTCTTC,CASGVAGYNEQFF
-,TRBJ2-3,few,TRBV7-2,TGTGCCAGCAGCCGCGAGCTCACAGATACGCAGTATTTT,CASSRELTDTQYF
-,TRBJ2-3,few,TRBV20-1,TGCAGTGCTAGATCGGCAGATCAAAGCACAGATACGCAGTATTTT,CSARSADQSTDTQYF
-,TRBJ2-3,-,TRBV11-2,TGTGCCAGCAGCTTAGTATGGGGGTTGGCAGATACGCAGTATTTT,CASSLVWGLADTQYF
TRBD1,TRBJ2-5,-,TRBV4-1,TGCGCCAGCAGCCAAGCTGTGGTGACAGGGGCGACGTACTTC,CASSQAVVTGATYF
TRBD1,TRBJ1-1,-,TRBV2,TGTGCCAGCAGCCTACAGGGGCTCACCACTGAAGCTTTCTTT,CASSLQGLTTEAFF
TRBD2,TRBJ2-7,-,TRBV12-3/TRBV12-4,TGTGCCAGCAGTACCAGACTAGCGGGTACCTCCTACGAGCAGTACTTC,CASSTRLAGTSYEQYF
TRBD1,TRBJ2-3,few,TRBV24-1,TGTGCCACCAGTGGGACAGGGGGCGGGACAGATACGCAGTATTTT,CATSGTGGGTDTQYF
-,TRBJ2-4,-,TRBV25-1,TGTGCCAGCAGTGAATACTCCACAAACCTAGCCAAAAACATTCAGTACTTC,CASSEYSTNLAKNIQYF
-,TRBJ2-1,-,TRBV5-1,TGCGCCAGCAGCCGGATTCGGGACGCCGACACCTACAATGAGCAGTTCTTC,CASSRIRDADTYNEQFF
TRBD2,TRBJ2-7,-,TRBV20-1,TGCAGTGTCTGGAGGACTAGCGGGAGTAGCGAGCAGTACTTC,CSVWRTSGSSEQYF
TRBD1,TRBJ2-5,-,TRBV6-6,TGTGCCAGCAGCTCCTCCCGACAGGGGAGTCAAGAGACCCAGTACTTC,CASSSSRQGSQETQYF
TRBD1,TRBJ2-1,-,TRBV5-1,TGCGCCAGCAGCCCGGCCACGGGACAGCCTACTTACAATGAGCAGTTCTTC,CASSPATGQPTYNEQFF
-,TRBJ2-3,-,TRBV2,TGTGCCAGGGCCAAGACGCAGGGTACCGATACGCAGTATTTT,CARAKTQGTDTQYF
-,TRBJ2-7,-,TRBV9,TGTGCCAGCAGCTATGACCCAAATGAGCAGTACTTC,CASSYDPNEQYF
-,TRBJ1-5,few,TRBV4-1,TGCGCCAGCAGCCAAGTTGTAGTCAGAGGGGGTCAGCCCCAGCATTTT,CASSQVVVRGGQPQHF
-,TRBJ1-6,few,TRBV7-8,TGTGCCAGCAGCTCAGTAGGGGCGTGGGAGTCTCCGTCCTATAATTCACCCCTCCACTTT,CASSSVGAWESPSYNSPLHF
-,TRBJ2-3,-,TRBV29-1,TGCAGCGTTGGGTCAGCGGTGGCTCGCACAGATACGCAGTATTTT,CSVGSAVARTDTQYF
-,TRBJ2-7,-,TRBV4-2,TGTGCCAGCAGCCAAGAAAGTAGGTTCCTTTACGAGCAGTACTTC,CASSQESRFLYEQYF